This passage covers 7 T cell receptor beta chains from one sample sequenced in a study of STAT3 mutations in large granular lymphocyte leukemia. These receptors have no known antigen. Study outcomes and limitations: In T-cell large granular lymphocyte leukemia, about half of patients showed multiple immunodominant subclonotypes.

Assay used: immunoSEQ multiplex PCR; TCRdb lists only in-frame clones, some missing. The data show some 15,000 clones, with roughly 91% seen just once and around 10% held by the top ten. Sequenced: peripheral blood mononuclear cells. Receptor source: a woman in her forties or fifties with T-cell large granular lymphocyte leukemia. Some clones in this sample may be carry-over from other donors' samples.

This chain connects TRBV7-2 to TRBJ2-7; D may be TRBD1 (5 bases). The V gene lost 1 base and the J gene lost 4 bases, with 14 bases spanning the gap. In germline, CDR1 is SGHTA, CDR2 FQGNSA. The CDR3 is made up of 15 amino acids. Here the CDR3 DNA reads TGTGCCAGCAGCTTAGGGACGACAGTGGGATACGAGCAGTACTTC. This encodes CASSLGTTVGYEQYF.

The V call is TRBV4-1, the J call TRBJ2-5; D uncertain. From germline, CDR1 is MGHRA and CDR2 YSYEKL. Trimming took 2 bases from V and 5 from J, leaving 9 bases between them. The CDR3 totals 13 residues. The CDR3, as DNA: TGCGCCAGCAGCCAATTAAGATCGGAGACCCAGTACTTC. It codes for CASSQLRSETQYF.

This clone was observed a few times. The chain uses TRBV4-3 and TRBJ2-1, with D unclear. The CDR3 loop spans 15 amino acids. Per germline, CDR1 LGHNA and CDR2 YSLEER. The V gene lost 0 bases and the J gene lost 4 bases, with 10 bases spanning the gap. CDR3 nucleotides: TGCGCCAGCAGCCAAGATGGGAACCGTTACAATGAGCAGTTCTTC. Protein product: CASSQDGNRYNEQFF.

This chain connects TRBV7-2 to TRBJ2-4, with D possibly being TRBD2 (6 bases). This CDR3 spans 14 amino acids. The germline CDR1 and CDR2 sequences are SGHTA and FQGNSA. Trimming removed 4 bases from V and 4 bases from J, with 11 bases in between. The CDR3 spells CASSWEAGKNIQYF. The CDR3 coding sequence is TGTGCCAGCAGCTGGGAGGCAGGGAAAAACATTCAGTACTTC.

This clone appeared a single time. The chain links TRBV14 to TRBJ2-2; TRBD2 is a possible D gene (5 bases). The CDR3 loop spans 15 amino acids. Per germline, CDR1 SGHDN and CDR2 FVKESK. Between the trimmed V and J ends, which lost 4 bases and 3 bases, there was a span of 12 bases. CDR3 amino acids: CASSRSGGYTGELFF. In nucleotides, the CDR3 is TGTGCCAGCAGCCGCTCCGGCGGGTACACCGGGGAGCTGTTTTTT.

The rearrangement uses TRBV7-2 and TRBJ2-3; D call uncertain. The germline gives CDR1 SGHTA, CDR2 FQGNSA. The V and J ends lost 3 bases and 4 bases respectively, with 5 bases between them. The CDR3 extends over 12 amino acids. The CDR3 DNA reads TGTGCCAGCAGCTTGAGAGCAGATACGCAGTATTTT. Translation gives CASSLRADTQYF.

The V and J genes are TRBV4-2 and TRBJ2-3; 9 bases fit TRBD2. The germline V gene has CDR1 LGHNA and CDR2 YNFKEQ. This CDR3 comprises 17 residues. The J segment lost 2 bases and the V segment lost 3 bases, leaving 9 bases of the junction unmatched. The DNA for the CDR3 is TGTGCCAGCAGCCAGGGATTGGCTAGCGGGGTCACAGATACGCAGTATTTT. This gives the protein CASSQGLASGVTDTQYF.